This T cell receptor (beta chain) came from a study of blood T cells in healthy people across ages. Using a J-beta primer mix together with a sample-barcoded 5' primer, a second PCR was run for roughly 6 to 12 cycles. Samples each returned at least 3 million CDR3-containing paired-end reads. Each CDR3 protein gets one entry after TCRdb re-called the 5' RACE reads with MiXCR. The sample has 550,000 to 750,000 distinct CDR3 sequences, around a fifth seen once. Notes on the study in general: Donors of long life had a larger count of naive CD4+ cells and greater diversity than aged donors. The percentage of naive T cells correlated strongly with TCR beta diversity.

The length of the CDR3 is 16 residues. Germline values: CDR1 SEHNR, CDR2 FQNEAQ (reference sequence). J gave up 0 bases and V 4 bases, and 9 bases lay outside the gene matches. As for this clonotype: As yet, its antigen is unknown.

Drawn from each donor were 8.5 to 10 milliliters of peripheral blood. V gene TRBV7-9 combines with J gene TRBJ2-7, with 7 bases identical to TRBD2. The receptor comes from a man aged 65 to 85 in good health. Sequenced sample: blood. Here the CDR3 reads CASSSPKSGTSYEQYF. The DNA of the CDR3 is TGTGCCAGCAGCTCTCCGAAGAGCGGGACCTCCTACGAGCAGTACTTC.